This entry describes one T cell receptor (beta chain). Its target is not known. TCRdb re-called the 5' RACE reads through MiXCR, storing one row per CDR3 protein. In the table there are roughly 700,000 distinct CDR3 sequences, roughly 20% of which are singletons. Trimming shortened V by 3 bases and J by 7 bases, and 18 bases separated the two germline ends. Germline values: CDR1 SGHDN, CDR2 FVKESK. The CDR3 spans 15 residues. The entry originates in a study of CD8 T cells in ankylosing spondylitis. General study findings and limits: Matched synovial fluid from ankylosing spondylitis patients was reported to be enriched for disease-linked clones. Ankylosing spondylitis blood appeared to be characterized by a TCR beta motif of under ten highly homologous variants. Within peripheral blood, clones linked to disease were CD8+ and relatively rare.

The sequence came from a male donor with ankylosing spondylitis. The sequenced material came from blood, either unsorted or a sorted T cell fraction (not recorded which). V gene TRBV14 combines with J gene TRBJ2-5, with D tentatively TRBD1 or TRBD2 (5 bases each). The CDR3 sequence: CASSHYTGPVGTQYF. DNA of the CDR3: TGTGCCAGCAGCCACTACACGGGACCGGTCGGGACCCAGTACTTC.